Below are 21 T cell receptor beta chains sequenced from a single sample in a study of blood T cell repertoires in COVID-19 (TCRdb year 2020). Library preparation used the immunoSEQ multiplex PCR assay. TCRdb provides this immuneACCESS table in a form limited to in-frame rearrangements. Some clones are lacking; in checked studies, under half of them reflect an unresolved V gene, and why the rest are absent is not known. Present in this sample are around 230,000 clones, 70% to 90% of which were seen just once. The biggest ten clones account for over 3% of the sample. Sequencing was performed on PBMCs or T cells enriched from blood (not recorded which). These receptors all come from a woman aged 40 to 50 with acute COVID-19.

The chain links TRBV5-6 to TRBJ2-7; D perhaps matches TRBD2 (5 bases). The length of the CDR3 is 13 residues. CDR1 and CDR2 from the germline V gene are SGHDT and YYEEEE. The V end lost 4 bases, the J end lost 9 bases, and 17 bases lay between the germline ends. The CDR3 reads CASSLAVRRRQYF. The CDR3 nucleotides read TGTGCCAGCAGCCTGGCGGTTAGGAGGAGGCAGTACTTC.

Note on this clone: Other DNA sequences within the sample encode an identical CDR3. This chain joins TRBV19 and TRBJ2-2; possibly TRBD2 for D (6 bases). Between the trimmed V and J ends, which lost 5 bases and 3 bases, there was a span of 10 bases. CDR1 is LNHDA and CDR2 is SQIVND in the germline V gene (reference sequence). The CDR3 is made up of 14 amino acids. CDR3 nucleotides: TGTGCCAGTAGTCCCGGGAGTCACACCGGGGAGCTGTTTTTT. This translates into CASSPGSHTGELFF.

V and J are TRBV3-1 (or the pseudogene TRBV3-2) and TRBJ1-4; D might be TRBD1 (5 bases). The ends were cut back, 5 bases at V and 6 bases at J, with 10 bases in the middle. Germline lookup yields CDR1 LGHDT and CDR2 YNNKEL (reference sequence). The length of the CDR3 is 13 residues. The DNA for the CDR3 is TGTGCCAGCAGCATGGGACTGGATGAAAAACTGTTTTTT. Translated: CASSMGLDEKLFF.

The CDR3 spells CASSRAGGWNEKLFF. In DNA, the CDR3 is TGTGCCAGCAGTCGAGCGGGCGGATGGAATGAAAAACTGTTTTTT. This chain links TRBV27 with TRBJ1-4; no definite D call. The CDR3 loop spans 15 amino acids. Germline loops: CDR1 MNHEY, CDR2 SMNVEV (reference sequence). V lost 5 bases and J 5 bases, leaving 15 bases between the germline ends.

V usage is TRBV30 and J usage is TRBJ1-2; D might be TRBD1 (6 bases). The V end lost 0 bases, the J end lost 8 bases, and 16 bases lay between the germline ends. The CDR3 is made up of 14 amino acids. Germline V gene lookup returns CDR1 GTSNPN and CDR2 SVGIG (reference sequence). This CDR3 reads CAWSVGGRGYGYTF. The CDR3 nucleotides read TGTGCCTGGAGTGTAGGGGGACGGGGCTACGGCTACACCTTC.

The chain is built from TRBV25-1 and TRBJ1-1, with D possibly TRBD1 on 5 matching bases. The CDR3 consists of 14 residues. Germline-derived CDR1 and CDR2 are MGHDK and SYGVNS. The V gene lost 5 bases and the J gene lost 4 bases, with 14 bases spanning the gap. The CDR3 DNA follows: TGTGCCAGCAGTCAAGGGGCGCTAGGCACTGAAGCTTTCTTT. Translation gives CASSQGALGTEAFF.

This chain links TRBV20-1 with TRBJ1-6, with 12 nucleotides matching TRBD1. Germline-derived CDR1 and CDR2 are DFQATT and SNEGSKA (reference sequence). The CDR3 is 16 amino acids. The V gene end was trimmed by 3 bases and the J gene end by 6 bases; junction bases not matched to a gene: 6. The CDR3 protein is CSASTGTGGFNSPLHF. The CDR3 coding sequence is TGCAGTGCTAGTACCGGGACAGGGGGCTTTAATTCACCCCTCCACTTT.

The CDR3, as DNA: TGTGCCAGCAGCTTGAGGACAGGGGGCGCGAATGGCTACACCTTC. Translation: CASSLRTGGANGYTF. The V gene is TRBV5-4, the J gene TRBJ1-2; 11 bases agree with TRBD1. In germline, CDR1 is SGHNT, CDR2 YYREEE (reference sequence). The trim removed 1 base at V and 6 bases at J, leaving 5 bases unmatched. The CDR3 is 15 amino acids.

The chain recombines TRBV10-1 with TRBJ1-2; maybe TRBD1 (6 bases). CDR1 is WNHNN, CDR2 SYGVQD, per germline (reference sequence). Trimming pared 3 bases from V and 5 bases from J, leaving 16 bases between. The CDR3 extends over 15 amino acids. This chain's CDR3 is CASSDNREGSYGYTF. Here the CDR3 DNA reads TGCGCCAGCAGTGACAACAGGGAAGGGTCTTATGGCTACACCTTC.

In its sample, this clone was seen once. The chain links TRBV7-6 to TRBJ2-2; D is perhaps TRBD1 (6 bases). Germline V gene lookup returns CDR1 SGHVS and CDR2 FNYEAQ. The CDR3 is 14 residues long. V was cut by 3 bases and J by 7 bases, with 12 bases left in between. CDR3 DNA: TGTGCCAGCAGCTTTACAGGGCAGGACGGGGAGCTGTTTTTT. It yields the protein CASSFTGQDGELFF.

The chain recombines TRBV6-2 or TRBV6-3 with TRBJ1-1; D is possibly TRBD1 (5 bases). Germline CDR1 MNHEY, CDR2 SVGEGT. The CDR3 is made up of 15 amino acids. Trimming removed 0 bases from V and 5 bases from J, with 13 bases in between. CDR3: CASSYSSAGLTEAFF. The CDR3, as DNA: TGTGCCAGCAGTTACTCGTCTGCAGGGCTGACTGAAGCTTTCTTT.

The chain uses TRBV5-1 and TRBJ2-2; 7 nucleotides match TRBD1. CDR3 size: 15 residues. The germline gives CDR1 SGHRS, CDR2 YFSETQ. The V and J ends lost 1 base and 5 bases, in that order; junction bases with no gene match: 5. CDR3 nucleotide sequence: TGCGCCAGCAGCTTGACAGGGGTAGGGACCGGGGAGCTGTTTTTT. Translated, it gives CASSLTGVGTGELFF.

The sample holds one count of this clone. This sample includes further DNA sequences coding for the same CDR3. This chain connects TRBV6-5 to TRBJ1-1; possibly TRBD1 for D (5 bases). CDR1 is MNHEY and CDR2 is SVGAGI in the germline V gene. The CDR3 contains 14 residues. With 2 bases removed from V and 0 bases from J, the gap between germline ends came to 7 bases. CDR3 region: CASSYGGVNTEAFF. CDR3 sequence (DNA): TGTGCCAGCAGTTACGGGGGGGTGAACACTGAAGCTTTCTTT.

The gene calls are TRBV5-4 and TRBJ1-2; possible D gene TRBD1, 6 bases. Looked up from germline, CDR1 is SGHNT and CDR2 is YYREEE (reference sequence). Trimming cost V 0 bases and J 4 bases, with 13 bases left between them. The CDR3 loop spans 15 amino acids. The CDR3 sequence: CASSLAARGGYGYTF. In DNA form, the CDR3 reads TGTGCCAGCAGCTTGGCGGCCAGGGGCGGCTATGGCTACACCTTC.

This rearrangement joins TRBV2 to TRBJ1-1; D is ambiguous. The length of the CDR3 is 13 residues. Trimming took off 1 base at V and 3 bases at J, with 6 bases between the two ends. Germline assignment: CDR1 SNHLY and CDR2 FYNNEI. This chain's CDR3 is CASSEGRDTEAFF. Written as DNA, the CDR3 is TGTGCCAGCAGTGAAGGGAGGGACACTGAAGCTTTCTTT. The full variable domain, its missing parts supplied by reference TRBV2 and TRBJ1-1, is EPEVTQTPSHQVTQMGQEVILRCVPISNHLYFYWYRQILGQKVEFLVSFYNNEISEKSEIFDDQFSVERPDGSNFTLKIRSTKLEDSAMYFCASSEGRDTEAFFGQGTRLTVV.

This clone was detected once. The gene calls are TRBV5-8 and TRBJ2-5; 9 nucleotides align to TRBD1. This CDR3 spans 15 amino acids. In germline, CDR1 is SGHTS, CDR2 YDEGEE. V trimming: 4 bases; J trimming: 0 bases; junction bases outside the gene matches: 4. This CDR3 reads CASSGGQGHQETQYF. The CDR3 nucleotides are TGTGCCAGCAGCGGGGGACAGGGCCACCAAGAGACCCAGTACTTC. The whole variable domain, filled in from reference TRBV5-8 and TRBJ2-5, reads EAGVTQSPTHLIKTRGQQATLRCSPISGHTSVYWYQQALGLGLQFLLWYDEGEERNRGNFPPRFSGRQFPNYSSELNVNALELEDSALYLCASSGGQGHQETQYFGPGTRLLVL.

V is TRBV11-2 and J is TRBJ1-1, with D perhaps matching TRBD1 (6 bases). The length of the CDR3 is 14 residues. Germline V lookup: CDR1 SGHAT, CDR2 FQNNGV. Trimming cost V 7 bases and J 1 base, with 13 bases left between them. Here the CDR3 DNA reads TGTGCCAGCACCCTCGGGGGGGCGAACACTGAAGCTTTCTTT. The encoded protein is CASTLGGANTEAFF.

Only a few counts were recorded for this clone. CDR3 DNA: TGTGCCAGCACCTCGAACTCCGATAACACTGAAGCTTTCTTT. This translates into CASTSNSDNTEAFF. J is TRBJ1-1 and V is TRBV7-3; D gene ambiguous. V was trimmed by 7 bases and J by 2 bases, leaving 14 bases between them. The CDR3 covers 14 residues. Per germline, CDR1 SGHTA and CDR2 FQGTGA.

The gene calls are TRBV24-1 and TRBJ2-2; TRBD1 is a possible D gene (6 bases). V was clipped by 4 bases and J by 4 bases, with 9 bases between them. The V gene's germline CDR1 is KGHDR and CDR2 SFDVKD. The CDR3 sequence is 14 residues long. For the CDR3, the DNA is TGTGCCACCAGTGAGGGGGCCCTCACCGGGGAGCTGTTTTTT. It encodes CATSEGALTGELFF.

This clone showed up just once. This chain links TRBV4-3 with TRBJ2-5; 8 bases match TRBD2. V lost 0 bases and J lost 4; bases outside the gene matches: 10. This CDR3 is 17 amino acids long. Per germline, CDR1 LGHNA and CDR2 YSLEER. CDR3 sequence (DNA): TGCGCCAGCAGCCAAGATCACTCGGGGGGGGAGTTAGAGACCCAGTACTTC. Amino acids: CASSQDHSGGELETQYF.

The chain links TRBV3-1 (or the pseudogene TRBV3-2) to TRBJ2-3, with a weak D call TRBD2 (6 bases). The CDR3 has 15 residues. Germline V CDR1 and CDR2: LGHDT, YNNKEL (reference sequence). The V end was cut by 8 bases, the J end by 2 bases, with 17 bases between. The CDR3 nucleotides are TGTGCCAGCCAGAGACTGGGGGGAAACACAGATACGCAGTATTTT. This sequence encodes CASQRLGGNTDTQYF.